These 30 T cell receptor beta chains originate from one sample sequenced in a study of cytomegalovirus exposure and HLA in healthy donors. Assay: immunoSEQ multiplex PCR; the TCRdb copy retains only in-frame clones and omits some. The data show fewer than 130,000 clones, more than 75% seen once. The sequenced sample consisted of PBMCs. The receptors shown here come from a woman in her 30s in good health and CMV-seropositive.

The CDR3 loop is CATLADTGELFF. The CDR3 DNA is TGTGCCACTCTAGCCGACACCGGGGAGCTGTTTTTT. The chain employs TRBV6-5 and TRBJ2-2; perhaps TRBD2 as D (5 bases). The CDR3 is 12 residues long. The germline gives CDR1 MNHEY, CDR2 SVGAGI. V dropped 10 bases and J dropped 3 bases, with 9 bases sitting between them.

This clone was seen only a few times. This CDR3 is CASSHRHPKSDEQYF. In DNA form, the CDR3 reads TGTGCCAGTAGTCACAGGCACCCAAAATCGGACGAGCAGTACTTC. The chain joins TRBV19 to TRBJ2-7, with D maybe TRBD1 (5 bases). Deletions cut 5 bases from V and 5 bases from J, with 19 bases between. Germline loops: CDR1 LNHDA, CDR2 SQIVND (reference sequence). CDR3 size: 15 residues.

This clone has just one count. This CDR3 reads CASSPTRGDLTNYGYTF. As DNA, the CDR3 is TGCGCCAGCAGCCCCACGCGTGGGGACTTAACTAACTATGGCTACACCTTC. The genes are TRBV4-3 and TRBJ1-2, with D possibly TRBD1 on 5 matching bases. V was cut by 4 bases and J by 0 bases, with 18 bases left in between. The CDR3 contains 17 residues. Germline-derived CDR1 and CDR2 are LGHNA and YSLEER.

This rearrangement joins TRBV7-2 to TRBJ1-3; no definite D call. V lost 5 bases to trimming and J lost 4 bases, with 18 bases between them. This CDR3 has 16 amino acids. Germline V gene sequence: CDR1 SGHTA, CDR2 FQGNSA. In DNA form, the CDR3 reads TGTGCCAGCAGCCCTAGACTAAACCTTGAGGGAAACACCATATATTTT. Translated, it gives CASSPRLNLEGNTIYF.

The chain carries TRBV4-3 and TRBJ2-3; D call uncertain. Germline CDR1 reads LGHNA; CDR2 reads YSLEER. This CDR3 contains 13 residues. V dropped 0 bases and J dropped 4 bases, with 5 bases sitting between them. The CDR3 sequence is CASSQDLPDTQYF. CDR3 in DNA: TGCGCCAGCAGCCAAGATCTCCCAGATACGCAGTATTTT.

V and J are TRBV19 and TRBJ1-2, with TRBD1 identical over 7 bases. The CDR3 spans 14 residues. From germline, CDR1 is LNHDA and CDR2 SQIVND (reference sequence). V was clipped by 3 bases and J by 4 bases; unmatched bases: 5. CDR3 bases: TGTGCCAGTAGTATGCAAGGGACAGCCTATGGCTACACCTTC. It codes for CASSMQGTAYGYTF.

This clone was counted a few times. DNA for the CDR3: TGTGCCAGCAGCCAAGAGGGACCCGGGACAGGGGGCAGGAATGAGCAGTTCTTC. The encoded protein is CASSQEGPGTGGRNEQFF. The chain combines TRBV4-2 with TRBJ2-1; 12 nucleotides align to TRBD1. V lost 0 bases and J lost 7; bases outside the gene matches: 10. This CDR3 contains 18 residues. Germline V gene lookup returns CDR1 LGHNA and CDR2 YNFKEQ.

This clone was seen just once. The chain joins TRBV28 to TRBJ2-1; weak D call: TRBD2 (5 bases). In germline, CDR1 is MDHEN, CDR2 SYDVKM. The CDR3 is 11 residues long. CDR3 bases: TGTGCTACCACGGGGTACAATGAGCAGTTCTTC. This sequence encodes CATTGYNEQFF.

A single count supports this clone. CDR3 in DNA: TGCGCCAGCAGCTTAGGACAGGGGATGAACACTGAAGCTTTCTTT. Residues: CASSLGQGMNTEAFF. This chain uses TRBV5-1 with TRBJ1-1, with 9 bases fitting TRBD1. Germline CDR1 and CDR2: SGHRS and YFSETQ. The CDR3 runs 15 residues. Unmatched junction bases numbered 2, after V lost 2 bases and J lost 0 bases.

The gene calls are TRBV4-1 and TRBJ2-1; 10 bases are shared with TRBD2. The CDR3 sequence is 17 residues long. Losses at the gene ends were 2 bases for V and 6 bases for J; bases not matched to a gene: 10. CDR1 and CDR2 (germline): MGHRA, YSYEKL. Written as DNA, the CDR3 is TGCGCCAGCAGCCAAAGCCAGCGGGAGGGCCCAAGCAATGAGCAGTTCTTC. It is translated as CASSQSQREGPSNEQFF.

V and J are TRBV7-2 and TRBJ2-5, with 8 bases matching TRBD2. CDR3 length: 15 amino acids. V lost 1 base to trimming and J lost 7 bases; unmatched junction nucleotides: 8. The germline CDR1 and CDR2 sequences are SGHTA and FQGNSA. The CDR3 DNA reads TGTGCCAGCAGCTTAGTGGCAGCGGGAGATATGACCCAGTACTTC. Translating it yields CASSLVAAGDMTQYF.

This sequence joins TRBV9 and TRBJ2-3; 8 bases line up with TRBD2. CDR1 SGDLS and CDR2 YYNGEE come from the germline V gene. This CDR3 is 15 amino acids long. V lost 0 bases to trimming and J lost 1 base; unmatched junction nucleotides: 1. The CDR3 nucleotides read TGTGCCAGCAGCGTAGACGGGAGGGGCACAGATACGCAGTATTTT. Protein: CASSVDGRGTDTQYF.

In this sample, this clone turned up once. The J gene is TRBJ1-2, the V gene TRBV28; D gene ambiguous. CDR3 length: 16 residues. Germline lookup yields CDR1 MDHEN and CDR2 SYDVKM. CDR3 in DNA: TGTGCGGATCTGGGAACCCTGCTCCGGGGTAACTATGGCTACACCTTC. This gives the protein CADLGTLLRGNYGYTF.

J is TRBJ1-5 and V is TRBV5-6; D call uncertain. From germline, CDR1 is SGHDT and CDR2 YYEEEE. V was trimmed by 4 bases and J by 0 bases, leaving 11 bases between them. The CDR3 contains 15 residues. This chain's CDR3 is CASSTGGYSNQPQHF. The CDR3 region has the DNA TGTGCCAGCAGCACCGGAGGGTATAGCAATCAGCCCCAGCATTTT.

The gene calls are TRBV4-2 and TRBJ2-3; 12 bases match TRBD2. Germline V gene data show CDR1 as LGHNA and CDR2 as YNFKEQ. With 4 bases clipped from V and 0 bases from J, the junction kept 8 bases outside the gene matches. CDR3 length: 18 amino acids. CDR3 bases: TGTGCCAGCAGCCGATTTAGGACTAGCGGGACTAGCACAGATACGCAGTATTTT. It translates to CASSRFRTSGTSTDTQYF.

The chain carries TRBV9 and TRBJ2-1; D unresolved. The CDR3 contains 15 residues. Trimming shortened V by 0 bases and J by 1 base, and 8 bases separated the two germline ends. Germline CDR1 SGDLS, CDR2 YYNGEE. The CDR3 region is CASSVGSPSYNEQFF. For the CDR3, the DNA is TGTGCCAGCAGCGTAGGGAGTCCGTCCTACAATGAGCAGTTCTTC.

The chain links TRBV11-2 to TRBJ1-4, with 7 bases fitting TRBD1. V lost 5 bases to trimming and J lost 8 bases; unmatched junction nucleotides: 8. The CDR3 sequence is 14 residues long. Per germline, CDR1 SGHAT and CDR2 FQNNGV. CDR3 sequence reads: CASSHRGLGEKLFF. The CDR3 region has the DNA TGTGCCAGCAGCCACAGGGGATTGGGAGAAAAACTGTTTTTT.

The V call is TRBV2, the J call TRBJ2-1, with 9 nucleotides matching TRBD2. The CDR3 loop spans 15 amino acids. V trimming: 4 bases; J trimming: 4 bases; junction bases outside the gene matches: 5. Germline V gene lookup returns CDR1 SNHLY and CDR2 FYNNEI. CDR3 nucleotide sequence: TGTGCCAGCAGTGTTAGCGGGGGTTTTTACAATGAGCAGTTCTTC. Its translation: CASSVSGGFYNEQFF.

The rearrangement uses TRBV7-3 and TRBJ2-1, with 7 positions matching TRBD2. V shed 6 bases, J shed 8 bases, and the junction held 13 bases outside the gene matches. The CDR3 extends over 15 amino acids. CDR1 and CDR2 (germline): SGHTA, FQGTGA. This CDR3 reads CASSPSGTPVDEQFF. For the CDR3, the DNA is TGTGCCAGCAGTCCAAGCGGGACCCCAGTGGATGAGCAGTTCTTC.

The chain combines TRBV4-1 with TRBJ2-1, with TRBD1 as a possible D gene (6 bases). CDR3 size: 16 residues. V lost 3 bases, J lost 8 bases, and 20 bases lay in between. Germline V gene sequence: CDR1 MGHRA, CDR2 YSYEKL. CDR3 sequence reads: CASSHRWGPRIYEQFF. The CDR3 DNA follows: TGCGCCAGCAGCCACCGGTGGGGGCCGCGCATCTATGAGCAGTTCTTC.

V gene TRBV30 combines with J gene TRBJ1-1; D possibly corresponds to TRBD1 (5 bases). The CDR3 length is 13 residues. Germline CDR1 is GTSNPN and CDR2 is SVGIG (reference sequence). V was clipped by 3 bases and J by 4 bases, with 12 bases between them. CDR3 coding DNA: TGTGCCTGGAGCCAGGGAGGCCGCACTGAAGCTTTCTTT. This codes for CAWSQGGRTEAFF.

The V gene is TRBV2, the J gene TRBJ2-7; 10 bases match TRBD1. The CDR3 sequence is 15 residues long. Unmatched junction bases numbered 8, after V lost 6 bases and J lost 3 bases. From germline, CDR1 is SNHLY and CDR2 FYNNEI. The DNA for the CDR3 is TGTGCCAGCAGGGACCCGGGACAGGGGAGCTACGAGCAGTACTTC. Its protein is CASRDPGQGSYEQYF.

The rearrangement joins TRBV9 to TRBJ2-7, with D maybe TRBD2 (6 bases). Trimming cost V 0 bases and J 5 bases, with 12 bases left between them. Looked up from germline, CDR1 is SGDLS and CDR2 is YYNGEE. There are 14 residues in the CDR3. In DNA, the CDR3 is TGTGCCAGCAGCGTAGCAGGTCCGGGGGACGAGCAGTACTTC. Translation gives CASSVAGPGDEQYF. The full variable domain, with the rest looked up from reference TRBV9 and TRBJ2-7, is DSGVTQTPKHLITATGQRVTLRCSPRSGDLSVYWYQQSLDQGLQFLIQYYNGEERAKGNILERFSAQQFPDLHSELNLSSLELGDSALYFCASSVAGPGDEQYFGPGTRLTVT.

The chain has TRBV11-2 and TRBJ2-7, with D possibly matching TRBD1 (7 bases). In germline, CDR1 is SGHAT, CDR2 FQNNGV. V was shortened by 4 bases and J by 2 bases, with 15 bases between the two germline ends. The CDR3 has 15 amino acids. CDR3 DNA: TGTGCCAGCAGCTCCAGGGGGAGGACAGCCTACGAGCAGTACTTC. Translation: CASSSRGRTAYEQYF.

The chain uses TRBV4-2 and TRBJ2-3; 12 bases fit TRBD2. After removal of 1 base from V and 1 base from J, the junction contained 9 bases not matched to a gene. The germline CDR1 and CDR2 sequences are LGHNA and YNFKEQ. The length of the CDR3 is 19 residues. CDR3 region: CASSQVVLAGGRGTDTQYF. The CDR3 DNA follows: TGTGCCAGCAGCCAAGTCGTCCTAGCGGGGGGGCGGGGCACAGATACGCAGTATTTT.

The J gene is TRBJ1-2, the V gene TRBV19, with D perhaps TRBD1 (6 bases). This CDR3 spans 13 amino acids. Germline CDR1 and CDR2: LNHDA and SQIVND (reference sequence). The ends were cut back, 7 bases at V and 4 bases at J, with 13 bases in the middle. The CDR3 region is CASTRTATYGYTF. The CDR3 DNA reads as TGTGCCAGTACGAGGACAGCTACCTATGGCTACACCTTC. The full variable domain, rest sourced from reference TRBV19 and TRBJ1-2, is DGGITQSPKYLFRKEGQNVTLSCEQNLNHDAMYWYRQDPGQGLRLIYYSQIVNDFQKGDIAEGYSVSREKKESFPLTVTSAQKNPTAFYLCASTRTATYGYTFGSGTRLTVV.

V and J are TRBV5-4 and TRBJ2-3; possible D gene TRBD2, 6 bases. V was shortened by 5 bases and J by 1 base, with 14 bases between the two germline ends. CDR3 size: 15 residues. The germline V gene has CDR1 SGHNT and CDR2 YYREEE (reference sequence). CDR3 in amino acids: CASRLSGSGTDTQYF. CDR3 in DNA: TGTGCCAGCAGGTTGAGCGGGTCGGGCACAGATACGCAGTATTTT.

J is TRBJ2-7 and V is TRBV4-1, with no clear D. Germline CDR1 reads MGHRA; CDR2 reads YSYEKL. CDR3 length: 14 amino acids. Trimming left V 4 bases short and J 6 bases short, with 16 bases between. CDR3 amino acids: CASSPDSLGSEQYF. The DNA for the CDR3 is TGCGCCAGCAGCCCTGATTCCCTCGGGTCCGAGCAGTACTTC.

V usage is TRBV6-4 and J usage is TRBJ1-6, with 8 positions matching TRBD1. The CDR3 has 15 residues. The junction had 9 bases not matched to a gene; V was cut back by 5 bases and J by 9 bases. Germline-derived CDR1 and CDR2 are MRHNA and SNTAGT. In DNA form, the CDR3 reads TGTGCCAGCAGTCCGCAGGGGGCGCAGGGTTCACCCCTCCACTTT. Residues: CASSPQGAQGSPLHF.

The chain is built from TRBV2 and TRBJ2-1; 11 nucleotides align to TRBD2. The CDR3 covers 16 residues. After removal of 3 bases from V and 7 bases from J, the junction contained 8 bases not matched to a gene. CDR1 is SNHLY and CDR2 is FYNNEI in the germline V gene. CDR3 sequence reads: CASSESLAGGFNEQFF. The CDR3, as DNA: TGTGCCAGCAGTGAGAGCCTAGCGGGGGGTTTTAATGAGCAGTTCTTC.